What follows are 7 T cell receptor beta chains derived from one specimen sequenced in a study of human T cells and chemical hapten exposure (dated by TCRdb to the early 2020s). Receptor libraries were prepared by RACE. The listed sequencing device is NextSeq 500. TCRdb ran its own pipeline on the public reads, namely fastp trimming at Q25 and MiXCR clone calling, and kept in-frame beta chains. For every CDR3 protein sequence, its rows merge into one entry that carries the most common genes and DNA. Recorded for this sample are about 80,000 distinct CDR3 sequences; about 10% of them occurred a single time. About 2.3% of the sample lies in the top ten. Per the publication, the time point label means: patch test 2, 6 weeks after DPC sensitization. Taken with the paper, the label for treatment or condition translates to: therapeutic diphenylcyclopropenone sensitization with weekly scalp DPC. Sequencing was performed on whole blood, taken in connection with sensitization to the hapten diphenylcyclopropenone (DPC). All receptors derive from a woman in her 30s with alopecia areata. Some clones in this sample may be carry-over from other donors' samples.

This clonotype came up many times. The chain uses TRBV13 and TRBJ2-7; D is uncertain. This CDR3 comprises 14 residues. The germline gives CDR1 PRHDT, CDR2 FYEKMQ (reference sequence). Trimming cost V 0 bases and J 5 bases, with 11 bases left between them. The CDR3 sequence is CASSLGLVRHEQYF. The DNA of the CDR3 is TGTGCCAGCAGCTTAGGGCTAGTCCGCCACGAGCAGTACTTC. The full variable domain, in which reference TRBV13 and TRBJ2-7 provide the parts outside the CDR3, is AAGVIQSPRHLIKEKRETATLKCYPIPRHDTVYWYQQGPGQDPQFLISFYEKMQSDKGSIPDRFSAQQFSDYHSELNMSSLELGDSALYFCASSLGLVRHEQYFGPGTRLTVT.

Only a few counts were recorded for this clonotype. The chain carries TRBV5-1 and TRBJ2-1, with 8 bases fitting TRBD1. Germline CDR1 and CDR2: SGHRS and YFSETQ. This CDR3 contains 14 residues. V lost 0 bases and J lost 13; bases outside the gene matches: 9. CDR3 nucleotide sequence: TGCGCCAGCAGCTTGGCCTTGGGACAGGACGTCCAGTTCTTC. This translates into CASSLALGQDVQFF.

Of note for this clonotype: A much larger clone sits a single nucleotide away, making a read error possible. The chain recombines TRBV11-2 with TRBJ2-1; D is ambiguous. CDR1 and CDR2 (germline): SGHAT, FQNNGV. This CDR3 contains 13 residues. The DNA of the CDR3 is TGTGCCTGCAGCTTAGGGCTTTACAATGAGCAGTTCTTC. Its translation: CACSLGLYNEQFF.

Ten or more counts support this clonotype. V usage is TRBV19 and J usage is TRBJ2-7; D may be TRBD1 (5 bases). The CDR3 has 12 residues. V dropped 6 bases and J dropped 3 bases, with 9 bases sitting between them. Germline V gene sequence: CDR1 LNHDA, CDR2 SQIVND (reference sequence). CDR3 protein: CASSKGYYEQYF. DNA of the CDR3: TGTGCCAGTAGCAAGGGGTACTACGAGCAGTACTTC.

This clonotype has only a few counts. The chain employs TRBV28 and TRBJ2-7, with 9 bases identical to TRBD1. The CDR3 totals 15 residues. V dropped 6 bases and J dropped 6; count of bases not matched to a gene: 12. Germline lookup yields CDR1 MDHEN and CDR2 SYDVKM. Here the CDR3 reads CASSTSGTGPSEQYF. The CDR3 DNA sequence: TGTGCCAGCAGCACATCCGGGACAGGGCCATCCGAGCAGTACTTC.

The chain is built from TRBV15 and TRBJ1-6; 8 bases are a match to TRBD1. V lost 3 bases and J lost 8; bases outside the gene matches: 9. The CDR3 has 16 amino acids. Germline V lookup: CDR1 LNHNV, CDR2 YYDKDF (reference sequence). CDR3 amino acids: CATSRATGTGYSPLHF. CDR3 nucleotides: TGTGCCACCAGCAGGGCTACCGGGACAGGATATTCACCCCTCCACTTT.

In this sample, this clonotype turned up many times. The CDR3 DNA sequence: TGTGCCAGCAGCTTGTCCGGGGAGCTGTTTTTT. As protein: CASSLSGELFF. The chain combines TRBV5-6 with TRBJ2-2; D is uncertain. Germline V gives CDR1 SGHDT, CDR2 YYEEEE. The length of the CDR3 is 11 residues. V lost 1 base and J 6 bases, leaving 1 base between the germline ends.